This TCR beta chain was obtained from a study of Ad26.COV2.S vaccination and SARS-CoV-2 variants. The germline CDR1 and CDR2 sequences are MGHRA and YSYEKL. The CDR3 loop spans 18 amino acids. Unmatched junction bases numbered 11, after V lost 0 bases and J lost 3 bases. Method: immunoSEQ multiplex PCR; TCRdb's copy keeps in-frame clones and lacks some. The sample has 350,000 to 400,000 clones, around 89% seen once. The treatment is: some 19 received Ad26.COV2.S at low or high dose, single or two shots; 5 received placebo; per-sample allocation not given. Day 63 after the first vaccine or placebo injection was the time point for sampling. The study used a vaccine consisting of an Ad26 vector that expressed Wuhan-strain SARS-CoV-2 spike. In the case of this clone: Its antigen is undetermined.

The study's findings and limits: Breadth of non-spike TCRs did not differ between vaccinees and placebo recipients.

The sample was peripheral blood, taken in a trial of Ad26.COV2.S vaccine versus placebo. The sequence was collected from a person aged 18-60 years who received the Ad26.COV2.S COVID-19 vaccine or a placebo. The rearrangement links TRBV4-1 to TRBJ2-1; TRBD2 aligns across 7 bases. CDR3 region: CASSQEVSRERHYNEQFF. The DNA for the CDR3 is TGCGCCAGCAGCCAAGAGGTTTCGCGGGAGAGACACTACAATGAGCAGTTCTTC.